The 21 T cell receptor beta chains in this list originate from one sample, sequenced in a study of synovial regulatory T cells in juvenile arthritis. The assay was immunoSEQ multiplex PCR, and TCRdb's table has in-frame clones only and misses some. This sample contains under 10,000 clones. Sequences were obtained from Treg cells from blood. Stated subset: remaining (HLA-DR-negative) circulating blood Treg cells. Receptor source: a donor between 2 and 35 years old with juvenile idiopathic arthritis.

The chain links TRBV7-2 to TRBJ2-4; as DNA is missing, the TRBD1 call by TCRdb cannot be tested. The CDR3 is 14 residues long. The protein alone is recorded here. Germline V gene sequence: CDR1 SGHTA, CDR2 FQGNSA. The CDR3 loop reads CASSQPRGKNIQYF. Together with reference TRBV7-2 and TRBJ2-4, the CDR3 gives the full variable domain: GAGVSQSPSNKVTEKGKDVELRCDPISGHTALYWYRQSLGQGLEFLIYFQGNSAPDKSGLPSDRFSAERTGGSVSTLTIQRTQQEDSAVYLCASSQPRGKNIQYFGAGTRLSVL.

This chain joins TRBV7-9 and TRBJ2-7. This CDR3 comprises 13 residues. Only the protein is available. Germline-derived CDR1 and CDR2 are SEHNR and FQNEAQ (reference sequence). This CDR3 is CASSLDLVHEQYF.

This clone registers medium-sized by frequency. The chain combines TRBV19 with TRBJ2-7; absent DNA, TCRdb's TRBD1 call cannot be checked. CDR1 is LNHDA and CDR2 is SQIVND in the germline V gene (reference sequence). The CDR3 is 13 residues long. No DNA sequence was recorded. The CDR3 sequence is CASSTAVGYEQYF.

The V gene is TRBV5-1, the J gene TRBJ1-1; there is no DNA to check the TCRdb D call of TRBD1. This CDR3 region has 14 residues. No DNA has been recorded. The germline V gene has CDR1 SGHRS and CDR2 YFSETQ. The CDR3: CASSLAGQGYKAFF.

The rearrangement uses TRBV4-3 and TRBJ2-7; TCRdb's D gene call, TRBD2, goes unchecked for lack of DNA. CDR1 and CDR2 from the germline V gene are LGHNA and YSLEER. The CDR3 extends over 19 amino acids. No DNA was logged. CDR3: CASSEVWVRASGSSYEQYF.

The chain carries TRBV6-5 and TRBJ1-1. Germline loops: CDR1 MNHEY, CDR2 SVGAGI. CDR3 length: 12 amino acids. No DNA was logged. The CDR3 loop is CASSKRLEEAFF.

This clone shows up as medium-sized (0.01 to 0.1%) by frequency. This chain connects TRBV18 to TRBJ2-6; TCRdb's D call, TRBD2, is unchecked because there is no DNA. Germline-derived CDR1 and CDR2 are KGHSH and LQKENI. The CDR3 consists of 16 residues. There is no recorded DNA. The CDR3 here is CASSPFVGAGANVLTF.

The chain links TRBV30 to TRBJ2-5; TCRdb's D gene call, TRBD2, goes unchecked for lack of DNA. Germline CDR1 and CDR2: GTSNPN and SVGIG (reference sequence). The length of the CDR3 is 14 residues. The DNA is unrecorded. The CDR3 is CAWEDGGAQETQYF.

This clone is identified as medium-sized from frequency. CDR3 sequence: CASSQGGTGVQPQHF. This chain links TRBV4-3 with TRBJ1-5; TCRdb lists TRBD1, though no DNA is available to test this call. This CDR3 has 15 residues. DNA for this receptor is not on file. Germline V gives CDR1 LGHNA, CDR2 YSLEER.

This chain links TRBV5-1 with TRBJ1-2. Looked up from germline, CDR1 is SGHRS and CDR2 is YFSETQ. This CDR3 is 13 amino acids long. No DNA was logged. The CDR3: CASSSWGEGGYTF.

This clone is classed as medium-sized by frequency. The CDR3 here is CASSLGRDPTYGYTF. The rearrangement uses TRBV16 and TRBJ1-2. Germline V gene sequence: CDR1 KGHSY, CDR2 FQNENV. The CDR3 loop spans 15 amino acids. The entry carries no DNA sequence.

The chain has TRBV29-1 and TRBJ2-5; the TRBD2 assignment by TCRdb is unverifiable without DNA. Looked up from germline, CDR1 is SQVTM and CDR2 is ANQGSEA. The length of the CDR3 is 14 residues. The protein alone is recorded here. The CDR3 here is CSVGPLAAQETQYF.

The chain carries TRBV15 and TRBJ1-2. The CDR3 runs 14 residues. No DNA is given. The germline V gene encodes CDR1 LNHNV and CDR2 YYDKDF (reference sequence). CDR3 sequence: CATSRVEGVYGYTF.

CDR3 sequence: CASSLNQGLDGYTF. The chain carries TRBV7-8 and TRBJ1-2; with no DNA, the TCRdb D assignment of TRBD1 cannot be verified. The CDR3 spans 14 residues. The DNA is not on file. CDR1 is SGHVS, CDR2 FQNEAQ, per germline. The whole variable domain, remainder taken from reference TRBV7-8 and TRBJ1-2, is GAGVSQSPRYKVAKRGQDVALRCDPISGHVSLFWYQQALGQGPEFLTYFQNEAQLDKSGLPSDRFFAERPEGSVSTLKIQRTQQEDSAVYLCASSLNQGLDGYTFGSGTRLTVV.

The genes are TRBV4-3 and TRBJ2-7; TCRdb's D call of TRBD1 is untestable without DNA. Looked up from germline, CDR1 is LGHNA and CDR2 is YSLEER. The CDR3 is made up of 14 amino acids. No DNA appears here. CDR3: CASSLYRGTYEQYF.

This CDR3 reads CASSLRHSRPSYEQYF. The chain is built from TRBV7-2 and TRBJ2-7; checking the TCRdb D call of TRBD2 is not possible without DNA. The CDR3 consists of 16 residues. A DNA sequence was not provided. Germline CDR1 is SGHTA and CDR2 is FQGNSA.

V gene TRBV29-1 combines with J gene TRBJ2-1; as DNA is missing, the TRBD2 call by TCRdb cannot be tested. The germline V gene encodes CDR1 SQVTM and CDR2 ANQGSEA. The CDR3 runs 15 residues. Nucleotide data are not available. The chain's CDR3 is CSVCDGLAGGVEQFF.

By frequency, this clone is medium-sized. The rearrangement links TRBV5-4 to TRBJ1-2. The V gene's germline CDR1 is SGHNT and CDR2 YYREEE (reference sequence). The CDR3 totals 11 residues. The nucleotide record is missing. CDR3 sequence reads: CASSGTYGYTF.

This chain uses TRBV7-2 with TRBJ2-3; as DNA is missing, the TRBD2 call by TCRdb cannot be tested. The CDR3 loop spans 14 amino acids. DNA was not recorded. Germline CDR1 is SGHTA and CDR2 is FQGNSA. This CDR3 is CASSFLALTDTQYF. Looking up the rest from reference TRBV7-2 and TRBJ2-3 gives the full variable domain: GAGVSQSPSNKVTEKGKDVELRCDPISGHTALYWYRQSLGQGLEFLIYFQGNSAPDKSGLPSDRFSAERTGGSVSTLTIQRTQQEDSAVYLCASSFLALTDTQYFGPGTRLTVL.

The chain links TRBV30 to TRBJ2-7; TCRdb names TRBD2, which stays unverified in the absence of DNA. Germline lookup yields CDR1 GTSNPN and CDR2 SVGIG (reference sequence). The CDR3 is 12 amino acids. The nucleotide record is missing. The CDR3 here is CAWKGGSYEQYF.

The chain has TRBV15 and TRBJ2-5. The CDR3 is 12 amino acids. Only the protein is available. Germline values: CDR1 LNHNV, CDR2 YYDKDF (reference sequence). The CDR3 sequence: CATSSDGYEQYF.